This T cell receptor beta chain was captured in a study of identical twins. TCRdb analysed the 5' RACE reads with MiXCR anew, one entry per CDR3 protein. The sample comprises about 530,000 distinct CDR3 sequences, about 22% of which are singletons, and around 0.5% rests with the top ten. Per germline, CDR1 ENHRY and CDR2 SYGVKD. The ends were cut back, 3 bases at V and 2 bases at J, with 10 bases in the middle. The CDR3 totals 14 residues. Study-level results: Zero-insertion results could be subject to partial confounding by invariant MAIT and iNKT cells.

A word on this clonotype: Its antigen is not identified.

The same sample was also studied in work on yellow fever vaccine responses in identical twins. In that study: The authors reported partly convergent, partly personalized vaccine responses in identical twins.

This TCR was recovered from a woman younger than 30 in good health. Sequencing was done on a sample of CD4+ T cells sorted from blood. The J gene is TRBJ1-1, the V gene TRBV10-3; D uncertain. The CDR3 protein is CAISDGEGNTEAFF. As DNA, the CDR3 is TGTGCCATCAGTGACGGTGAGGGAAACACTGAAGCTTTCTTT.